Presented here are 11 T cell receptor beta chains from one specimen sequenced in a study of cytomegalovirus exposure and HLA in healthy donors. The protocol was immunoSEQ multiplex PCR, while the TCRdb copy is restricted to in-frame clones and leaves out a portion. The repertoire holds under 350,000 clones, with approximately 86% as singletons. Sequenced input: PBMCs. The receptor source for this set is a woman between 18 and 29 years old in good health and CMV-seronegative.

This clone was seen a handful of times. The V gene is TRBV6-6, the J gene TRBJ2-7; no definite D call. CDR3 length equals 11 residues. Germline lookup yields CDR1 MNHNY and CDR2 SVGAGI (reference sequence). V lost 5 bases and J lost 5, with 7 bases in between. Here the CDR3 reads CASSQRNEQYF. CDR3 nucleotides: TGTGCCAGCAGTCAGAGGAACGAGCAGTACTTC.

The rearrangement links TRBV28 to TRBJ2-6; 9 bases align to TRBD2. V gave up 6 bases and J gave up 2 bases; unmatched junction bases: 5. CDR3 length: 16 residues. Germline V gene data show CDR1 as MDHEN and CDR2 as SYDVKM. The CDR3: CASRERGDPGANVLTF. CDR3 in DNA: TGTGCCAGCAGGGAGCGGGGGGATCCTGGGGCCAACGTCCTGACTTTC.

This chain links TRBV4-3 with TRBJ2-3; D possibly corresponds to TRBD1 (5 bases). Deletions cut 1 base from V and 2 bases from J, with 13 bases between. This CDR3 has 16 residues. Germline loops: CDR1 LGHNA, CDR2 YSLEER. This CDR3 is CASSQAAGSYTDTQYF. As DNA, the CDR3 is TGCGCCAGCAGCCAAGCCGCAGGGTCCTACACAGATACGCAGTATTTT.

The chain links TRBV2 to TRBJ1-2; TRBD1 matches 10 bases. After removal of 6 bases from V and 4 bases from J, the junction contained 8 bases not matched to a gene. The CDR3 contains 15 residues. Germline V gene data show CDR1 as SNHLY and CDR2 as FYNNEI. As DNA, the CDR3 is TGTGCCAGCAGGGGGACAGGGGAGTTTCGCTATGGCTACACCTTC. This translates into CASRGTGEFRYGYTF.

CDR3 loop: CASSRETGGKDTDTQYF. The CDR3 DNA sequence: TGTGCCAGCAGCCGAGAGACAGGGGGCAAGGACACAGATACGCAGTATTTT. The chain uses TRBV13 and TRBJ2-3; 10 bases are shared with TRBD1. V dropped 5 bases and J dropped 2; count of bases not matched to a gene: 10. The CDR3 is 17 residues long. Looked up from germline, CDR1 is PRHDT and CDR2 is FYEKMQ (reference sequence).

The CDR3 bases are TGTGCCAGCAGCTTACCCCTGGGACAGGGGATCCTAGGCTACACCTTC. It specifies CASSLPLGQGILGYTF. This chain links TRBV7-9 with TRBJ1-2, with TRBD1 matching 10 bases. The CDR3 is made up of 16 amino acids. Germline V CDR1 and CDR2: SEHNR, FQNEAQ (reference sequence). V lost 2 bases and J lost 8; bases outside the gene matches: 11.

This chain joins TRBV4-3 and TRBJ2-3, with TRBD1 matching over 9 bases. The V segment lost 4 bases and the J segment 2 bases; nucleotides outside the gene matches: 4. The CDR3 consists of 15 residues. Per germline, CDR1 LGHNA and CDR2 YSLEER. The CDR3 loop is CASSRGQGYTDTQYF. CDR3 nucleotides: TGCGCCAGCAGCCGCGGACAGGGGTACACAGATACGCAGTATTTT.

V gene TRBV15 combines with J gene TRBJ2-1, with a possible D match to TRBD2 (6 bases). Trimming cost V 0 bases and J 3 bases, with 9 bases left between them. The CDR3 covers 15 residues. Germline assignment: CDR1 LNHNV and CDR2 YYDKDF (reference sequence). CDR3 loop: CATSREGGNYNEQFF. In DNA, the CDR3 is TGTGCCACCAGCAGAGAGGGGGGTAACTACAATGAGCAGTTCTTC.

CDR3 residues: CASRTSDGGVYGYTF. The CDR3 region has the DNA TGTGCCAGCAGGACTAGCGACGGGGGCGTTTATGGCTACACCTTC. This chain connects TRBV27 to TRBJ1-2; weak D call: TRBD1 (6 bases). Germline V gene lookup returns CDR1 MNHEY and CDR2 SMNVEV (reference sequence). CDR3 length: 15 residues. Trimming stripped 6 bases from V and 5 bases from J, with 19 bases between.

The chain links TRBV9 to TRBJ2-7; maybe TRBD2 (6 bases). Deletions cut 4 bases from V and 3 bases from J, with 11 bases between. Germline loops: CDR1 SGDLS, CDR2 YYNGEE. CDR3 length: 13 amino acids. This chain's CDR3 is CASSPGTYYEQYF. The CDR3 DNA reads TGTGCCAGCAGCCCGGGGACTTACTACGAGCAGTACTTC.

The chain employs TRBV28 and TRBJ2-7, with 10 nucleotides matching TRBD2. Trimming removed 3 bases from V and 12 bases from J; junction bases left unmatched: 5. Germline V gene data show CDR1 as MDHEN and CDR2 as SYDVKM. This CDR3 region has 12 residues. The CDR3 loop is CASSFVAGGWYF. The CDR3, as DNA: TGTGCCAGCAGTTTTGTAGCGGGAGGATGGTACTTC.